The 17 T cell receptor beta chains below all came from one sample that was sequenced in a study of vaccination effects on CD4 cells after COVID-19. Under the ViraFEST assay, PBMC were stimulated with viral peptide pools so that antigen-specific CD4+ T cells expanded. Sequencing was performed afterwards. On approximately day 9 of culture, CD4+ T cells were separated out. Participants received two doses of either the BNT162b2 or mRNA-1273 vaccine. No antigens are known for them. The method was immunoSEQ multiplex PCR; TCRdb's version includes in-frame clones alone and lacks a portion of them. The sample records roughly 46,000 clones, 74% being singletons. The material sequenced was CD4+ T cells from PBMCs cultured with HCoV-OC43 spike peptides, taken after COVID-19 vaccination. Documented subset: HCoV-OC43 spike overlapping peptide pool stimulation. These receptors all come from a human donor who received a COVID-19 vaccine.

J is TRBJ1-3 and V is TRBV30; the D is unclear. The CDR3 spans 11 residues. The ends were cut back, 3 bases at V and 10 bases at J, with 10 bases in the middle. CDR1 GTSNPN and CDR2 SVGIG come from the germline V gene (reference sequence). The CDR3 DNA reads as TGTGCCTGGAGCGCTCGGGTAACCATATATTTT. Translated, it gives CAWSARVTIYF.

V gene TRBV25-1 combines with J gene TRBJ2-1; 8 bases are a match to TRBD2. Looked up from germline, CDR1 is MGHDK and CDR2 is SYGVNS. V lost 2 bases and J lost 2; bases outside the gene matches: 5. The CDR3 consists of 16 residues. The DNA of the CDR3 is TGTGCCAGCAGTGAACCCGGGACTAGAGCCTACAATGAGCAGTTCTTC. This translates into CASSEPGTRAYNEQFF.

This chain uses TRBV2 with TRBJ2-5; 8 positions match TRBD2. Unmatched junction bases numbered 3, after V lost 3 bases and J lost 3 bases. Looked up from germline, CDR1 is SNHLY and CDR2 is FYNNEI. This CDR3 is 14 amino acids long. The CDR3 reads CASSDGGGKETQYF. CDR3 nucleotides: TGTGCCAGCAGTGATGGCGGGGGGAAAGAGACCCAGTACTTC.

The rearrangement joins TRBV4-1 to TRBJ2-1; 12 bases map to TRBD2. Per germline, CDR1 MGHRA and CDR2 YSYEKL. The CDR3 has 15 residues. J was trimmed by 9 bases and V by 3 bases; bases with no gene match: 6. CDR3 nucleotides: TGCGCCAGCAGCCAGCCGGGACTAGCGGGTCCTGAGCAGTTCTTC. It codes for CASSQPGLAGPEQFF.

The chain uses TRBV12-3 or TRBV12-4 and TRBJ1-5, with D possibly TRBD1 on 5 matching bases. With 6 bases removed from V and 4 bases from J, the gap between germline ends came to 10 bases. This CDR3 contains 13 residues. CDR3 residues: CASSARENQPQHF. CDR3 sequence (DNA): TGTGCCAGCAGCGCCAGGGAAAATCAGCCCCAGCATTTT.

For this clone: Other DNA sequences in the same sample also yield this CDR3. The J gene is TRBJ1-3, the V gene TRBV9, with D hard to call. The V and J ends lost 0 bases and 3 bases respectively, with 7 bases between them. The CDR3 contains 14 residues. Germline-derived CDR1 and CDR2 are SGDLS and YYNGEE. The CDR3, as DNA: TGTGCCAGCAGCGTAGGAACAGTTGGAAACACCATATATTTT. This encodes CASSVGTVGNTIYF.

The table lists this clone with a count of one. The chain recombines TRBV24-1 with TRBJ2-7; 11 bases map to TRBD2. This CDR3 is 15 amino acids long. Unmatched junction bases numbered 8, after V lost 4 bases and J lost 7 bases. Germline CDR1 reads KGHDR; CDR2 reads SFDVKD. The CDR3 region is CATSESLAGGQEQYF. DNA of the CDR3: TGTGCCACCAGTGAGTCCCTAGCGGGGGGCCAGGAGCAGTACTTC.

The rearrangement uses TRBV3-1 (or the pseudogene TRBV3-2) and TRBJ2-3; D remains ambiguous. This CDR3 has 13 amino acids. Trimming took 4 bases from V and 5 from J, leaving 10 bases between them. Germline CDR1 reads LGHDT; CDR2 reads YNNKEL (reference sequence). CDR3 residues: CASSRVILDTQYF. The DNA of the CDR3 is TGTGCCAGCAGCCGAGTTATACTAGATACGCAGTATTTT.

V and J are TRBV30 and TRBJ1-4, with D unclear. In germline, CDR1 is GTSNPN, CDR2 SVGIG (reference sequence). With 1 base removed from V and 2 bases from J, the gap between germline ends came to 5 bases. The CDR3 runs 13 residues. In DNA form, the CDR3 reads TGTGCCTGGAGTGAATCGACTAATGAAAAACTGTTTTTT. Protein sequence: CAWSESTNEKLFF.

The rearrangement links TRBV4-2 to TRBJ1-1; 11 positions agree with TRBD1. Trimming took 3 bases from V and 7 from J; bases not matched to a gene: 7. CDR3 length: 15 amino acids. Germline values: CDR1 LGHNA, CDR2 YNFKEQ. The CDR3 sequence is CASSQGGQGAGEAFF. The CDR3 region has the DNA TGTGCCAGCAGCCAGGGAGGACAGGGGGCAGGTGAAGCTTTCTTT.

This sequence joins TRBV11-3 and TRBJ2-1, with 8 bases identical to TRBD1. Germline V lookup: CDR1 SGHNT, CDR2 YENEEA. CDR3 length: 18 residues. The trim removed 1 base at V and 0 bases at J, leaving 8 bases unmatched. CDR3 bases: TGTGCCAGCAGCTTAGGGTGGGGACAGGAGAGCTCCTACAATGAGCAGTTCTTC. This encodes CASSLGWGQESSYNEQFF.

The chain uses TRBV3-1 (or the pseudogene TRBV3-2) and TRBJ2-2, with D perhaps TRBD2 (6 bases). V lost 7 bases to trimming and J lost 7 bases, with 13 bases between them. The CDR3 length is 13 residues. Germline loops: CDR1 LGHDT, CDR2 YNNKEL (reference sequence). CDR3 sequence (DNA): TGTGCCAGCAACCGGGGGTTGGTCGGGGAGCTGTTTTTT. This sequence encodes CASNRGLVGELFF.

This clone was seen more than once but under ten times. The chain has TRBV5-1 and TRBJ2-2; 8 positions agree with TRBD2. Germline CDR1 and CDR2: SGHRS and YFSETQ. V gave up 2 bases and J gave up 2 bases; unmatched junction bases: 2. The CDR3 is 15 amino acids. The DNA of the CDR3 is TGCGCCAGCAGCTTCGGGGGGGTTAACACCGGGGAGCTGTTTTTT. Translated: CASSFGGVNTGELFF.

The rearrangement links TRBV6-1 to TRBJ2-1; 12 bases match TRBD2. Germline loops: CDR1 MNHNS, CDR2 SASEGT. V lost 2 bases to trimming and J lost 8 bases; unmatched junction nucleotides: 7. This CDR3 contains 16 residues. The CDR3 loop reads CASSELGLAGSYEQFF. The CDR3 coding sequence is TGTGCCAGCAGTGAACTGGGACTAGCGGGCTCGTATGAGCAGTTCTTC.

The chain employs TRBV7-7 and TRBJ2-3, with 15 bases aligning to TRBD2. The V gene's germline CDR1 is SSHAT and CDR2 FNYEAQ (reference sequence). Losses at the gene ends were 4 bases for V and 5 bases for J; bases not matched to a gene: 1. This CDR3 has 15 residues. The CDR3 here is CASSWGLAGGDTQYF. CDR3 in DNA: TGTGCCAGCAGCTGGGGACTAGCGGGGGGAGATACGCAGTATTTT.

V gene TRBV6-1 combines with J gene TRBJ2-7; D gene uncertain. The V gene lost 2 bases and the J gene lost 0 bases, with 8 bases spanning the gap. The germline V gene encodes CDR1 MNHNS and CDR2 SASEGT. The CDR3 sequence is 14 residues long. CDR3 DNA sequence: TGTGCCAGCAGTGAATTTGGCAGCTCCTACGAGCAGTACTTC. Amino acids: CASSEFGSSYEQYF.

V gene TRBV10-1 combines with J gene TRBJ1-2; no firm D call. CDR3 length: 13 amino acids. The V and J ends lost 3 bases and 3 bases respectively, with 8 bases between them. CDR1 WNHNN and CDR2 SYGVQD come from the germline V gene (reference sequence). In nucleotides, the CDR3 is TGCGCCAGCAGTGAAGGATTCGACTATGGCTACACCTTC. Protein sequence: CASSEGFDYGYTF.